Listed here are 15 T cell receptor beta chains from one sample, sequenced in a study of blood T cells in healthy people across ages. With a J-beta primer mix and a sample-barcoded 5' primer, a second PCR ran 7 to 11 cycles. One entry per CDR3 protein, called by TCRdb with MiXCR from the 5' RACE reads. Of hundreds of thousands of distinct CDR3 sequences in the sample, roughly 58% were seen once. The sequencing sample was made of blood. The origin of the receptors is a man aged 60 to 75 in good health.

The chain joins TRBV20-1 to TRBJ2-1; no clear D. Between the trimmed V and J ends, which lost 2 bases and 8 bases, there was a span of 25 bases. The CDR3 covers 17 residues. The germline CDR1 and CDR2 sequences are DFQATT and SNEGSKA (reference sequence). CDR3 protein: CSARQIGFALTSDEQFF. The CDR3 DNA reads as TGCAGTGCTAGACAAATAGGATTTGCCCTAACGTCGGATGAGCAGTTCTTC.

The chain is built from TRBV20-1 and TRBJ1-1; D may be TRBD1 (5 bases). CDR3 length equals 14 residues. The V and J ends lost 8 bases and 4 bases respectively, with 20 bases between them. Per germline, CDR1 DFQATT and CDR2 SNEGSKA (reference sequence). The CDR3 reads CSTEQGVGSTEAFF. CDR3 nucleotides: TGCAGTACTGAGCAGGGAGTCGGGAGCACTGAAGCTTTCTTT.

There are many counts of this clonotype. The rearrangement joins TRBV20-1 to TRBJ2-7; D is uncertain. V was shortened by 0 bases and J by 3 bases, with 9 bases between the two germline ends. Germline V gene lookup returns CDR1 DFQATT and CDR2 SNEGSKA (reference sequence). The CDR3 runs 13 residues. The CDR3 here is CSARDLRNYEQYF. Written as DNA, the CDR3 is TGCAGTGCTAGAGATTTGAGAAACTACGAGCAGTACTTC.

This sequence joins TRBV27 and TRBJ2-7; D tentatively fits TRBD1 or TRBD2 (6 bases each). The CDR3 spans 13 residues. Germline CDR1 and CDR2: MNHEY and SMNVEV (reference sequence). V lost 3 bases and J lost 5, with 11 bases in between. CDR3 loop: CASSFRGLNEQYF. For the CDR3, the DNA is TGTGCCAGCAGTTTCCGGGGGCTCAACGAGCAGTACTTC.

The CDR3 DNA reads as TGCGCCAGCAGCTTGGCCCGGGACAGAGTTAATTCACCCCTCCACTTT. It yields the protein CASSLARDRVNSPLHF. V usage is TRBV5-1 and J usage is TRBJ1-6, with TRBD1 matching over 7 bases. V shed 0 bases and J 6 bases; nucleotides not matched to a gene: 6. CDR3 length: 16 residues. CDR1 and CDR2 (germline): SGHRS, YFSETQ.

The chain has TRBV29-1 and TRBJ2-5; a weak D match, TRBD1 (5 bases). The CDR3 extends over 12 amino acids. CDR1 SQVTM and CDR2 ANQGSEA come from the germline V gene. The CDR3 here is CSGARNQETQYF. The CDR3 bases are TGCAGTGGGGCGAGAAACCAAGAGACCCAGTACTTC.

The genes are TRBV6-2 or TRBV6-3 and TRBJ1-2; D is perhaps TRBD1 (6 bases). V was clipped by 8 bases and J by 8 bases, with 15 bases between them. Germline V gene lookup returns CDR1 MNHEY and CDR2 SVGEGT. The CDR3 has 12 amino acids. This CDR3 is CASRESRGGYTF. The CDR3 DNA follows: TGTGCCAGCCGGGAGAGCAGGGGCGGCTACACCTTC.

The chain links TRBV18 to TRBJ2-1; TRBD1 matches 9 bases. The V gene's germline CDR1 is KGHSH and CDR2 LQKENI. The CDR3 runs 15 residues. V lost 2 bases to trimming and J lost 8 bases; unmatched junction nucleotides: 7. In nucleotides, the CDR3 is TGTGCCAGCTCACCAGTGGGACAGGGATCCTATGAGCAGTTCTTC. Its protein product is CASSPVGQGSYEQFF.

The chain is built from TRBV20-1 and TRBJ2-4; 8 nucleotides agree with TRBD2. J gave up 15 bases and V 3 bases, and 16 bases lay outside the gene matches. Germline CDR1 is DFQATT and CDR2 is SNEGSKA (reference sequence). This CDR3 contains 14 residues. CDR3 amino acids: CSASSQRGLSSTYF. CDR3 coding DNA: TGCAGTGCTAGTTCCCAGCGGGGGCTTTCTAGCACGTACTTC.

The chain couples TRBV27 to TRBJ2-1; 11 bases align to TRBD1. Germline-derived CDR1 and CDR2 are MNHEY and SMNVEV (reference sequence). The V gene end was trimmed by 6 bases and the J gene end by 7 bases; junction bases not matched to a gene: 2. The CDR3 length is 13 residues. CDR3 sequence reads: CASRDRGQNEQFF. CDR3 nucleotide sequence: TGTGCCAGCAGGGACAGGGGGCAGAATGAGCAGTTCTTC.

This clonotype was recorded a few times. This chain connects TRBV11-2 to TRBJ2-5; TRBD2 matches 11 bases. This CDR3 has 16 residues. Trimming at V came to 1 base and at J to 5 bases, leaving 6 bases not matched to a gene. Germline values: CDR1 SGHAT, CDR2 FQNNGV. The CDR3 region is CASSLGTSGPGETQYF. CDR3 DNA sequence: TGTGCCAGCAGCTTAGGGACTAGCGGGCCAGGGGAGACCCAGTACTTC.

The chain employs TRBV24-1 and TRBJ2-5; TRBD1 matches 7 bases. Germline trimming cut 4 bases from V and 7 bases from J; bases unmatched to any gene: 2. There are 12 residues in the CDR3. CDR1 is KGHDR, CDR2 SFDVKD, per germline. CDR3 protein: CATSDHRGTQYF. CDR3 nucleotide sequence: TGTGCCACCAGTGACCACAGGGGGACCCAGTACTTC.

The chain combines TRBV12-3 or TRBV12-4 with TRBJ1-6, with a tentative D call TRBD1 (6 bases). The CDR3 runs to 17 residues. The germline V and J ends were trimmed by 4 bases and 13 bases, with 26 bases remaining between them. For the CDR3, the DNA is TGTGCCAGCAGTTCACAAGGGGGAGGACGCCTAAGGACTCCCCTCCACTTT. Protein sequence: CASSSQGGGRLRTPLHF.

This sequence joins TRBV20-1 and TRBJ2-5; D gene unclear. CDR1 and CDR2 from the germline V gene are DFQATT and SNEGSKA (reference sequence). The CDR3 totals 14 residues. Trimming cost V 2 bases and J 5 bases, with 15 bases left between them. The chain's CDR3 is CSARFAVLGETQYF. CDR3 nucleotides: TGCAGTGCTAGATTCGCCGTTCTTGGGGAGACCCAGTACTTC.

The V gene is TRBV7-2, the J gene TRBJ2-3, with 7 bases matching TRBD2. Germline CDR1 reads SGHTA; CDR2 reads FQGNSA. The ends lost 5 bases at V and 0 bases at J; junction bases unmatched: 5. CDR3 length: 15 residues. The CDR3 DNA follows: TGTGCCAGCAGCCGGAGCGGGACCAGCACAGATACGCAGTATTTT. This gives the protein CASSRSGTSTDTQYF.